Listed below are T cell receptor beta chains from one sample, sequenced in a study of monozygotic twins with inflammatory bowel disease. TCRdb reprocessed the 5' RACE reads, keeping one entry per CDR3 protein, no DNA. This sample's clone table lists around 370,000 distinct CDR3 sequences. Sequenced: blood. The origin of the receptors is a human donor with ulcerative colitis or Crohn's disease, or a healthy co-twin of an affected twin (not recorded which). Both conserved end residues are part of each CDR3.

j_call v_call cdr3_aa
TRBJ1-4 TRBV6-5 CASSSWTGTREKLFF
TRBJ2-1 TRBV30 CASTGQGFRNEQFF
TRBJ2-7 TRBV4-1 CASSQDLAGGTSQYF
TRBJ2-3 TRBV24-1 CATSDPDSTDTQYF
TRBJ2-7 TRBV7-2 CASSLRDRLHF
TRBJ2-7 TRBV14 CASSPGTGGFRVYEQYF
TRBJ2-2 TRBV18 CASSPTRTETGELFF
TRBJ2-1 TRBV20-1 CSARGQDHSSYNEQFF
TRBJ2-6 TRBV12-3/TRBV12-4 CASSPAGRQGAVGANVLTF
TRBJ2-7 TRBV28 CASSSRQWAYEQYF
TRBJ2-5 TRBV12-3/TRBV12-4 CASSFVRQETQYF
TRBJ1-5 TRBV20-1 CSARDRTGGQPQHF
TRBJ2-1 TRBV5-4 CASSLGQGRVRYNEQFF
TRBJ1-2 TRBV14 CASSRTGQGAGNYGYTF
TRBJ2-7 TRBV7-2 CASSYRDRPYEQYF
TRBJ2-6 TRBV5-5 CASSLAGDRAGANVLTF
TRBJ1-1 TRBV2 CASTPQGGWGTEAFF
TRBJ2-1 TRBV6-2/TRBV6-3 CASRTGQPSSYNEQFF
TRBJ2-2 TRBV4-2 CASSQDWSSGGAGTGELFF
TRBJ1-2 TRBV5-1 CASSPLPGHPGGYTF
TRBJ2-4 TRBV4-1 CASSQAAQGPNIQYF
TRBJ1-3 TRBV5-1 CAYWEGPLSGNTIYF
TRBJ2-6 TRBV6-2/TRBV6-3 CASSYSPTGSGANVLTF